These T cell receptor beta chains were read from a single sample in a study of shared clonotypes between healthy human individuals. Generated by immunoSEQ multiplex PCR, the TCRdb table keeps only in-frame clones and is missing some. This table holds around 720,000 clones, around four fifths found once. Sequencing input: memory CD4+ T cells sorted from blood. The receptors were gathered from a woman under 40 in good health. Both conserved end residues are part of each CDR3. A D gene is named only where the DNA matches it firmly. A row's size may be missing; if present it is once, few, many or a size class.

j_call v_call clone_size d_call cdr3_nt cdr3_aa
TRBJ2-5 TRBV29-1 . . TGCAGCGTTACCCTTCCCCAAGAGACCCAGTACTTC CSVTLPQETQYF
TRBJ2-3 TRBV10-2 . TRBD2 TGCGCCAGCAGTGAGTTGGGACTAGCAGCAGATACGCAGTATTTT CASSELGLAADTQYF
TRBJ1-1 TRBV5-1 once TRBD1 TGCGCCAGCAGCTTGGCTACAGGGGCAAGAATGAACACTGAAGCTTTCTTT CASSLATGARMNTEAFF
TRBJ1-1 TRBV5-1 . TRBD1 TGCGCCAGCAGCTTCAGACAGGGGGGCAACACTGAAGCTTTCTTT CASSFRQGGNTEAFF
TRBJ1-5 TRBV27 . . TGTGCCAGCAGTTTAGTTTCATGGGCACGGTTGAGCAATCAGCCCCAGCATTTT CASSLVSWARLSNQPQHF
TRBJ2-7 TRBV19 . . TGTGCCAGTAGTTTCCTCCGGGGCGATTCCTACGAGCAGTACTTC CASSFLRGDSYEQYF
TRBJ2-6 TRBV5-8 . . TGTGCCAGCAGGCCGGGACTCCACTCTGGGGCCAACGTCCTGACTTTC CASRPGLHSGANVLTF
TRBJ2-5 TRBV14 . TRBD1 TGTGCCAGCAGCCAAGATCGACAGGGGACTGAGACCCAGTACTTC CASSQDRQGTETQYF
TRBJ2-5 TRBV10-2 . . TGCGCCAGCAAGGGAGGAGCGGAGGAGACCCAGTACTTC CASKGGAEETQYF
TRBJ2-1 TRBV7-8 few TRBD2 TGTGCCAGCAGCGTGGGACTAACGAACAATGAGCAGTTCTTC CASSVGLTNNEQFF
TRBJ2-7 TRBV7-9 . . TGTGCCAGCAGCCCCCGAGACGCCACCTACGAGCAGTACTTC CASSPRDATYEQYF
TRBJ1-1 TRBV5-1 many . TGCGCCAGCAGCTCCCAACCAGGGCCGAACACTGAAGCTTTCTTT CASSSQPGPNTEAFF
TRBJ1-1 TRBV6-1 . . TGTGCCAGCAGTGAAGCCTTCGGAGGCCCGGGGAACACTGAAGCTTTCTTT CASSEAFGGPGNTEAFF
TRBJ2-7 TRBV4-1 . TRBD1 TGCGCCAGCACCCACGGGGAGACAGGGGACTACGAGCAGTACTTC CASTHGETGDYEQYF
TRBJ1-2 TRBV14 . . TGTGCCAGCAGCCAAGGTATCACCCATGGCTACACCTTC CASSQGITHGYTF
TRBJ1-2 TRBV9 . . TGTGCCAGCAGCGTAGATCGGCTTAACTATGGCTACACCTTC CASSVDRLNYGYTF
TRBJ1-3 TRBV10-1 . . TGCGCCAGCAGTGAGTCCGCTCGGAACACCATATATTTT CASSESARNTIYF
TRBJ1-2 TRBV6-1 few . TGTGCCAGCAGTGAAGAGGAGTTCTATGGCTACACCTTC CASSEEEFYGYTF
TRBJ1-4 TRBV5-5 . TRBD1 TGTGCCAGCAGCTTAGGGGACAGGGAGACTGAAAAACTGTTTTTT CASSLGDRETEKLFF
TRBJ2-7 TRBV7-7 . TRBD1 TGTGCCAGCAGCCCGGACAGGGGCTCAAACGAGCAGTACTTC CASSPDRGSNEQYF
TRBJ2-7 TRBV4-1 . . TGCGCCAGCAGCCAAAGGGAGAGGGAGACGTTCTACGAGCAGTACTTC CASSQRERETFYEQYF
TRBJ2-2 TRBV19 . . TGTGCCAGTAGGGGCGAAAGGGGCACCGGGGAGCTGTTTTTT CASRGERGTGELFF
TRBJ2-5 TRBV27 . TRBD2 TGTGCCAGCAGTTTAGAGCGGGAGGGCCGAGAGACCCAGTACTTC CASSLEREGRETQYF
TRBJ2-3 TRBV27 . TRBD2 TGTGCCAGCAGTGTAGCGGGAGGAGATACGCAGTATTTT CASSVAGGDTQYF
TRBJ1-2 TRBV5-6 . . TGTGCCAGCAGCTTGGGGCGACAGAGCTATGGCTACACCTTC CASSLGRQSYGYTF
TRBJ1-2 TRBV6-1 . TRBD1 TGTGCCAGCAGTCTTCCGGGACAGGGAAACTATGGCTACACCTTC CASSLPGQGNYGYTF
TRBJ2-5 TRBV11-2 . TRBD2 TGTGCCAGCAGCCGCTTAGCGGGAGAGTGGGAGACCCAGTACTTC CASSRLAGEWETQYF
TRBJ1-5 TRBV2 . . TGTGCCAGCAGTGACGGCGGGGCACCTCGGGAGCCCCAGCATTTT CASSDGGAPREPQHF
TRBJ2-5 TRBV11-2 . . TGTGCCAGCAGCTTAGGAGGGTATCGGGAGACCCAGTACTTC CASSLGGYRETQYF
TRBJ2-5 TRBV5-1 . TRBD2 TGCGCCAGCAGCTCCTTAGCGGGAGGGCAAGAGACCCAGTACTTC CASSSLAGGQETQYF
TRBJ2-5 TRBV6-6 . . TGTGCCAGCAGCCTACACAAAGAGACCCAGTACTTC CASSLHKETQYF
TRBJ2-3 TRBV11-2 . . TGTGCCAGCAGCTTAGTATTCTCAGATACGCAGTATTTT CASSLVFSDTQYF
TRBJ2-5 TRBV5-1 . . TGCGCCAGCAGCACCCTGACTGGGTTCCAAGAGACCCAGTACTTC CASSTLTGFQETQYF
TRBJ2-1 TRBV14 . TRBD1 TGTGCCAGCAGCCAAATGACAGGGGCGTCCAATGAGCAGTTCTTC CASSQMTGASNEQFF
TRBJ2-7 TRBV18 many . TGTGCCAGCTCACTTGCGGGACGAGGACACGCGCAGTACTTC CASSLAGRGHAQYF
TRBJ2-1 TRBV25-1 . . TGTGCCAGCAGTGAATTAAGAAATGAGCAGTTCTTC CASSELRNEQFF
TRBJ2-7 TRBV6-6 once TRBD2 TGTGCCAGCAGTCCGATAGCGGGTTGGGAGTCCTACGAGCAGTACTTC CASSPIAGWESYEQYF
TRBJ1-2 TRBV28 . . TGTGCCAGCAGTTTACCTTTGGACTCTGGCTACACCTTC CASSLPLDSGYTF
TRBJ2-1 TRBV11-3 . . TGTGCCAGCAGCCCCGGGTGGAGGTCGGGACAAGATCACAATGAGCAGTTCTTC CASSPGWRSGQDHNEQFF
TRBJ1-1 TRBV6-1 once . TGTGCCAGCAGTGAATACCGGGACACAGAAGCTTTCTTT CASSEYRDTEAFF
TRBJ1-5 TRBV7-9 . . TGTGCCAGCAGCCCCGACTTTGGGGATCAGCCCCAGCATTTT CASSPDFGDQPQHF
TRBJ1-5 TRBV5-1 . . TGCGCCAGCAGCTTGGGGGGTCAAACACAGCCCCAGCATTTT CASSLGGQTQPQHF
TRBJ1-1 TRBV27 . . TGTGCCAGCAGTTGGGCACAGGGTAGGGAAGCTTTCTTT CASSWAQGREAFF
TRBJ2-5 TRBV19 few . TGTGCCAGTAGCAACAGGGTGCAAGGAGAGACCCAGTACTTC CASSNRVQGETQYF
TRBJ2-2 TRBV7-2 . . TGTGCCAGCAGCTCAATAGGGAACGGGGAGCTGTTTTTT CASSSIGNGELFF
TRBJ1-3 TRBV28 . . TGTGCCAGCAGTTCGTACTCTGGAAACACCATATATTTT CASSSYSGNTIYF
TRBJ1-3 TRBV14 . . TGTGCCAGCAGCCTGACAGTTAAACGATTCTCTGGAAACACCATATATTTT CASSLTVKRFSGNTIYF
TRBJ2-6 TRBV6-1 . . TGTGCCAGCAGTGATCTTAGTGGGGCCAACGTCCTGACTTTC CASSDLSGANVLTF
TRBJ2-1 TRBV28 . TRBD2 TGTGCCAGCAGCTCGACTAGCGGGAGGTTGGTAGGGCAGTTCTTC CASSSTSGRLVGQFF